One and the same sample provided the 20 T cell receptor beta chains below, sequenced in a study of cytomegalovirus exposure and HLA in healthy donors. Produced via immunoSEQ multiplex PCR; TCRdb's table is partial and in-frame only. The table records some 150,000 clones, roughly 86% of them present only once. Source material: PBMCs. These receptors were collected from a man between 18 and 35 years old in good health and CMV-seropositive.

The chain is built from TRBV9 and TRBJ1-6, with 7 bases lining up with TRBD1. Trimming cost V 2 bases and J 10 bases; bases outside gene matches: 12. The germline CDR1 and CDR2 sequences are SGDLS and YYNGEE. The CDR3 extends over 16 amino acids. The DNA of the CDR3 is TGTGCCAGCAGCGTTGGGTGGACAGGCGCGGGCTCACCCCTCCACTTT. Encoded protein: CASSVGWTGAGSPLHF.

This clone was seen only once. This rearrangement joins TRBV2 to TRBJ2-5; TRBD1 might be the D (5 bases). Trimming pared 4 bases from V and 4 bases from J, leaving 13 bases between. The CDR3 sequence is 14 residues long. CDR1 and CDR2 from the germline V gene are SNHLY and FYNNEI. CDR3 protein: CASSVWGPGETQYF. DNA of the CDR3: TGTGCCAGCAGTGTGTGGGGCCCGGGAGAGACCCAGTACTTC.

The chain recombines TRBV27 with TRBJ1-2; a weak D match, TRBD1 (5 bases). CDR1 is MNHEY and CDR2 is SMNVEV in the germline V gene (reference sequence). The V gene lost 6 bases and the J gene lost 0 bases, with 11 bases spanning the gap. This CDR3 contains 14 residues. The CDR3 protein is CASSTRGANYGYTF. CDR3 in DNA: TGTGCCAGCAGCACCCGGGGGGCTAACTATGGCTACACCTTC.

The rearrangement uses TRBV12-5 and TRBJ2-7; 9 positions agree with TRBD1. The V and J ends lost 9 bases and 3 bases, in that order; junction bases with no gene match: 15. This CDR3 region has 16 residues. Germline V gives CDR1 LGHNT, CDR2 FRNRAP. The DNA of the CDR3 is TGTGCTAGCTCATATAATTTCCGGGACAGGGACTACGAGCAGTACTTC. This sequence encodes CASSYNFRDRDYEQYF.

For the CDR3, the DNA is TGTGCCAGCAGTTACGACAGGAATTCACCCCTCCACTTT. This codes for CASSYDRNSPLHF. The gene calls are TRBV6-5 and TRBJ1-6, with TRBD1 as a possible D gene (6 bases). Germline assignment: CDR1 MNHEY and CDR2 SVGAGI. V lost 2 bases to trimming and J lost 7 bases, with 6 bases between them. The length of the CDR3 is 13 residues.

The V and J genes are TRBV4-1 and TRBJ2-1; TRBD2 agrees at 12 bases. Trimming removed 6 bases from V and 4 bases from J; junction bases left unmatched: 16. In germline, CDR1 is MGHRA, CDR2 YSYEKL. The CDR3 has 19 residues. CDR3 coding DNA: TGCGCCAGCAGTCTGAAGGTAACTAGCGGGAGGAGTTTTTACAATGAGCAGTTCTTC. Translated, it gives CASSLKVTSGRSFYNEQFF.

This clone showed up many times. The chain employs TRBV4-3 and TRBJ2-7; D possibly corresponds to TRBD2 (6 bases). This CDR3 spans 15 amino acids. V was pared by 0 bases and J by 3 bases, with 12 bases between. CDR1 LGHNA and CDR2 YSLEER come from the germline V gene. The CDR3 protein is CASSQDVGGYYEQYF. The CDR3 nucleotides are TGCGCCAGCAGCCAAGATGTTGGGGGGTACTACGAGCAGTACTTC.

The gene calls are TRBV27 and TRBJ1-2, with D maybe TRBD1 (5 bases). Germline V gives CDR1 MNHEY, CDR2 SMNVEV (reference sequence). The CDR3 runs 15 residues. The V end lost 2 bases, the J end lost 3 bases, and 13 bases lay between the germline ends. The CDR3 protein is CASSLGSGNYYGYTF. The CDR3 DNA sequence: TGTGCCAGCAGTTTAGGGTCAGGGAACTACTATGGCTACACCTTC.

The V gene is TRBV4-1, the J gene TRBJ2-7; 11 nucleotides align to TRBD2. The trim removed 2 bases at V and 1 base at J, leaving 4 bases unmatched. Germline loops: CDR1 MGHRA, CDR2 YSYEKL. The CDR3 consists of 16 residues. In DNA, the CDR3 is TGCGCCAGCAGCCAACCGACTAGCGGGACTTCCTACGAGCAGTACTTC. Protein product: CASSQPTSGTSYEQYF.

J is TRBJ2-3 and V is TRBV4-2, with D possibly being TRBD1 (5 bases). With 5 bases removed from V and 1 base from J, the gap between germline ends came to 22 bases. The germline CDR1 and CDR2 sequences are LGHNA and YNFKEQ. There are 18 residues in the CDR3. CDR3 nucleotides: TGTGCCAGCAGCTACTACCAGTCTCGTGGGGCCCGCACAGATACGCAGTATTTT. Amino acid sequence: CASSYYQSRGARTDTQYF.

The rearrangement uses TRBV5-1 and TRBJ2-2, with D perhaps TRBD2 (5 bases). Trimming removed 1 base from V and 9 bases from J, with 19 bases in between. Germline CDR1 SGHRS, CDR2 YFSETQ. The CDR3 loop spans 16 amino acids. CDR3 sequence: CASSLRAVEARRELFF. The CDR3 DNA reads TGCGCCAGCAGCTTGAGGGCGGTGGAGGCGAGAAGGGAGCTGTTTTTT.

This clone has a single count. CDR3: CASGFQNTEAFF. As DNA, the CDR3 is TGTGCTAGTGGTTTCCAGAACACTGAAGCTTTCTTT. The chain combines TRBV12-5 with TRBJ1-1; D unclear. The germline V gene has CDR1 LGHNT and CDR2 FRNRAP. This CDR3 contains 12 residues. Trimming shortened V by 3 bases and J by 1 base, and 3 bases separated the two germline ends. Drawing the rest from reference TRBV12-5 and TRBJ1-1, the complete variable domain is DARVTQTPRHKVTEMGQEVTMRCQPILGHNTVFWYRQTMMQGLELLAYFRNRAPLDDSGMPKDRFSAEMPDATLATLKIQPSEPRDSAVYFCASGFQNTEAFFGQGTRLTVV.

The chain recombines TRBV2 with TRBJ1-4, with D possibly matching TRBD1 (5 bases). Per the germline V gene, CDR1 is SNHLY and CDR2 is FYNNEI. CDR3 length: 13 residues. V lost 3 bases and J 8 bases, leaving 10 bases between the germline ends. For the CDR3, the DNA is TGTGCCAGCAGTGAGGCGGGGGGGGAAAAACTGTTTTTT. Protein product: CASSEAGGEKLFF.

Comment on this clone: Other nucleotide sequences from this sample produce the same CDR3. The genes are TRBV7-6 and TRBJ2-7; tentative D call: TRBD1 (6 bases). Germline V lookup: CDR1 SGHVS, CDR2 FNYEAQ. V lost 1 base to trimming and J lost 0 bases, with 10 bases between them. The CDR3 length is 15 residues. The CDR3 bases are TGTGCCAGCAGCTTAGGAGGGGGAAGCTCCTACGAGCAGTACTTC. It translates to CASSLGGGSSYEQYF.

V gene TRBV2 combines with J gene TRBJ1-1; D perhaps matches TRBD1 (5 bases). Germline V gene sequence: CDR1 SNHLY, CDR2 FYNNEI. Trimming left V 3 bases short and J 6 bases short, with 14 bases between. This CDR3 region has 14 residues. The CDR3: CASSDLGLDAEAFF. The CDR3 DNA reads TGTGCCAGCAGTGACTTGGGGCTCGACGCTGAAGCTTTCTTT. The whole variable domain, filled in from reference TRBV2 and TRBJ1-1, reads EPEVTQTPSHQVTQMGQEVILRCVPISNHLYFYWYRQILGQKVEFLVSFYNNEISEKSEIFDDQFSVERPDGSNFTLKIRSTKLEDSAMYFCASSDLGLDAEAFFGQGTRLTVV.

The gene calls are TRBV9 and TRBJ1-4, with D possibly being TRBD1 (6 bases). CDR1 is SGDLS, CDR2 YYNGEE, per germline. With 4 bases removed from V and 3 bases from J, the gap between germline ends came to 13 bases. The CDR3 loop spans 15 amino acids. CDR3 residues: CASSPPGASNEKLFF. CDR3 DNA: TGTGCCAGCAGCCCCCCAGGGGCTTCTAATGAAAAACTGTTTTTT.

The chain is built from TRBV9 and TRBJ1-4, with 7 bases identical to TRBD1. Germline CDR1 SGDLS, CDR2 YYNGEE. CDR3 length: 15 residues. The V and J ends lost 3 bases and 6 bases, in that order; junction bases with no gene match: 8. The CDR3 sequence: CASSGRDRPHEKLFF. CDR3 nucleotide sequence: TGTGCCAGCAGCGGTCGGGACAGACCCCATGAAAAACTGTTTTTT.

The J gene is TRBJ1-1, the V gene TRBV7-6, with D possibly being TRBD1 (6 bases). V lost 4 bases and J lost 8, with 17 bases in between. The CDR3 runs 14 residues. The germline CDR1 and CDR2 sequences are SGHVS and FNYEAQ. In DNA form, the CDR3 reads TGTGCCAGCAGCTCTATTTCGGGACACCCGGAAGCTTTCTTT. This translates into CASSSISGHPEAFF.

This sequence joins TRBV9 and TRBJ1-4; perhaps TRBD1 as D (5 bases). CDR1 SGDLS and CDR2 YYNGEE come from the germline V gene. There are 14 residues in the CDR3. V shed 0 bases and J shed 5 bases, with 8 bases lying between them. The CDR3 is CASSVDTGNEKLFF. The CDR3 DNA follows: TGTGCCAGCAGCGTAGACACAGGAAATGAAAAACTGTTTTTT.

The chain recombines TRBV10-3 with TRBJ2-7, with D hard to call. Germline CDR1 and CDR2: ENHRY and SYGVKD. Trimming removed 0 bases at V and 5 bases at J, with 8 bases between. This CDR3 has 13 residues. The CDR3 is CAISESTLNEQYF. The CDR3 DNA reads as TGTGCCATCAGTGAGTCGACTCTAAACGAGCAGTACTTC.